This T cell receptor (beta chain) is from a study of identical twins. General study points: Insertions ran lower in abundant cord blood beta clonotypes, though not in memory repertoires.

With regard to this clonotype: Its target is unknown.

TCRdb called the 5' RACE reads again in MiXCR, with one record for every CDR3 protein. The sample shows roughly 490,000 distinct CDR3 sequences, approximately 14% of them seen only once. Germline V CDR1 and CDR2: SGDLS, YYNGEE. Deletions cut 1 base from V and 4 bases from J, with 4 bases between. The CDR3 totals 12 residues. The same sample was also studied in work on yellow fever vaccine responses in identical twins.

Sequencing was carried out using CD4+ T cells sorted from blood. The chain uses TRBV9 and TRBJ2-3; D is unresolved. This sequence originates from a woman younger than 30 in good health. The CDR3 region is CASSVFSDTQYF. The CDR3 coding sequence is TGTGCCAGCAGCGTATTTTCAGATACGCAGTATTTT.